These 13 T cell receptor beta chains originate from one sample sequenced in a study of CD8+CD57+ T cells in acquired aplastic anemia. In patients chosen for sequencing, flow cytometry had shown CD8+CD57+ cell expansion. Genomic DNA served as template for TCR beta VDJ and CDR3 profiling. One entry per CDR3 protein results from TCRdb running MiXCR on the reads. The table has a few hundred thousand distinct CDR3 sequences, roughly a third seen once. The sequencing input was sorted CD4+, CD8+, or CD8+CD57+ T cells (not recorded which) from PBMCs. The receptor source for this set is a human donor with aplastic anemia.

This clonotype was observed at least ten times. The junction departs from germline at one end; a sequencing error may be responsible. The chain links TRBV5-1 to TRBJ1-3; a possible D gene is TRBD1 (5 bases). Looked up from germline, CDR1 is SGHRS and CDR2 is YFSETQ. The CDR3 extends over 15 amino acids. The CDR3 sequence: CASSLVTGSGNTIYF. CDR3 nucleotides: TGTGCCAGCAGCTTAGTTACAGGCTCTGGAAACACCATATATTTT. Variable domain in full (rest from reference TRBV5-1 and TRBJ1-3): KAGVTQTPRYLIKTRGQQVTLSCSPISGHRSVSWYQQTPGQGLQFLFEYFSETQRNKGNFPGRFSGRQFSNSRSEMNVSTLELGDSALYLCASSLVTGSGNTIYFGEGSWLTVV.

This chain uses TRBV19 with TRBJ2-1; 8 nucleotides agree with TRBD1. The CDR3 extends over 17 amino acids. The V gene's germline CDR1 is LNHDA and CDR2 SQIVND (reference sequence). Trimming removed 6 bases from V and 1 base from J; junction bases left unmatched: 11. As DNA, the CDR3 is TGTGCCAGTAGCATGGGAAGACAGGGGTTGTCCTACAATGAGCAGTTCTTC. Its protein is CASSMGRQGLSYNEQFF. Together with reference TRBV19 and TRBJ2-1, the CDR3 gives the full variable domain: DGGITQSPKYLFRKEGQNVTLSCEQNLNHDAMYWYRQDPGQGLRLIYYSQIVNDFQKGDIAEGYSVSREKKESFPLTVTSAQKNPTAFYLCASSMGRQGLSYNEQFFGPGTRLTVL.

The gene calls are TRBV5-5 and TRBJ1-1; D possibly corresponds to TRBD1 (5 bases). This CDR3 spans 13 amino acids. V was shortened by 0 bases and J by 10 bases, with 13 bases between the two germline ends. The germline V gene encodes CDR1 SGHKS and CDR2 YYEKEE (reference sequence). The CDR3 sequence is CASSLAGKGRAFF. The DNA of the CDR3 is TGTGCCAGCAGCTTGGCAGGGAAGGGAAGAGCTTTCTTT. The variable domain in full, completed from reference TRBV5-5 and TRBJ1-1, reads DAGVTQSPTHLIKTRGQQVTLRCSPISGHKSVSWYQQVLGQGPQFIFQYYEKEERGRGNFPDRFSARQFPNYSSELNVNALLLGDSALYLCASSLAGKGRAFFGQGTRLTVV.

This clonotype was detected many times. The chain couples TRBV24-1 to TRBJ2-1; D possibly corresponds to TRBD2 (6 bases). This CDR3 has 14 residues. Per the germline V gene, CDR1 is KGHDR and CDR2 is SFDVKD. Trimming pared 3 bases from V and 7 bases from J, leaving 12 bases between. CDR3 sequence reads: CATSDIGGTNEQFF. The CDR3 nucleotides read TGTGCCACCAGTGATATCGGGGGAACTAATGAGCAGTTCTTC.

This clonotype was counted only a few times. The missing conserved phenylalanine or tryptophan at the end of this CDR3 makes a read error likely. Here the CDR3 DNA reads TGTGCCATCAGTTACGGCGGGACAGATGGCTACACCCTC. Protein sequence: CAISYGGTDGYTL. This rearrangement joins TRBV10-3 to TRBJ1-2, with TRBD1 matching 7 bases. Germline values: CDR1 ENHRY, CDR2 SYGVKD. J gave up 6 bases and V 5 bases, and 6 bases lay outside the gene matches. This CDR3 region has 13 residues.

The V call is TRBV20-1, the J call TRBJ2-1; a possible D gene is TRBD1 (5 bases). CDR3 length equals 15 residues. Per germline, CDR1 DFQATT and CDR2 SNEGSKA (reference sequence). The ends were cut back, 0 bases at V and 7 bases at J, with 16 bases in the middle. Written as DNA, the CDR3 is TGCAGTGCTAGAGATCCCAGGGTGGTCAGGAATGAGCAGTTCTTC. Protein product: CSARDPRVVRNEQFF.

The chain carries TRBV2 and TRBJ1-1; D unclear. The CDR3 is made up of 13 amino acids. Germline V gene sequence: CDR1 SNHLY, CDR2 FYNNEI. The V and J ends lost 1 base and 3 bases respectively, with 6 bases between them. Here the CDR3 reads CASSEERDTEAFF. CDR3 in DNA: TGTGCCAGCAGTGAAGAGAGGGACACTGAAGCTTTCTTT.

The table lists this clonotype with many counts. This chain links TRBV12-3 or TRBV12-4 with TRBJ1-2; 7 positions agree with TRBD1. This CDR3 spans 15 amino acids. The trim removed 6 bases at V and 1 base at J, leaving 8 bases unmatched. DNA of the CDR3: TGTGCCAGCAGCCCACGGACAGGATTTAACTATGGCTACACCTTC. Its protein product is CASSPRTGFNYGYTF.

This sequence joins TRBV4-2 and TRBJ2-3, with D possibly called TRBD1 or TRBD2 (6 bases each). The CDR3 spans 18 residues. With 2 bases removed from V and 4 bases from J, the gap between germline ends came to 22 bases. CDR1 and CDR2 (germline): LGHNA, YNFKEQ. CDR3 protein: CASSQKELDGGGADTQYF. CDR3 DNA: TGTGCCAGCAGCCAAAAAGAGCTAGACGGGGGCGGGGCAGATACGCAGTATTTT.

The rearrangement joins TRBV20-1 to TRBJ1-4; D unresolved. Germline V lookup: CDR1 DFQATT, CDR2 SNEGSKA (reference sequence). The CDR3 contains 13 residues. Trimming took off 3 bases at V and 0 bases at J, with 5 bases between the two ends. The CDR3 protein is CSARFATNEKLFF. The CDR3 DNA is TGCAGTGCTAGGTTCGCAACTAATGAAAAACTGTTTTTT.

CDR3 sequence (DNA): TGTGCCAGCAGCCCCACCTGGGACACCCGACAAGGCTACACCTTC. Its translation: CASSPTWDTRQGYTF. The chain carries TRBV3-1 and TRBJ1-2, with a tentative D call TRBD1 (6 bases). In germline, CDR1 is LGHDT, CDR2 YNNKEL (reference sequence). Trimming stripped 4 bases from V and 8 bases from J, with 20 bases between. The CDR3 extends over 15 amino acids.

Regarding this clonotype: At one end the junction does not follow the germline gene, possibly because of a read error. The V gene is TRBV9, the J gene TRBJ2-5, with TRBD2 matching over 7 bases. The germline gives CDR1 SGDLS, CDR2 YYNGEE. The CDR3 has 15 residues. This CDR3 reads CASSVASGFQETRYF. CDR3 nucleotide sequence: TGTGCCAGCAGCGTAGCTAGCGGATTTCAAGAGACCCGGTACTTC. The variable domain in full, completed from reference TRBV9 and TRBJ2-5, reads DSGVTQTPKHLITATGQRVTLRCSPRSGDLSVYWYQQSLDQGLQFLIQYYNGEERAKGNILERFSAQQFPDLHSELNLSSLELGDSALYFCASSVASGFQETRYFGPGTRLLVL.

J is TRBJ2-2 and V is TRBV5-1, with D possibly being TRBD1 (6 bases). The CDR3 contains 15 residues. CDR1 is SGHRS and CDR2 is YFSETQ in the germline V gene. Trimming left V 3 bases short and J 3 bases short, with 12 bases between. The CDR3 reads CASSWPQGDTGELFF. The CDR3 DNA follows: TGCGCCAGCAGCTGGCCACAGGGTGACACCGGGGAGCTGTTTTTT.